A single sample is the source of the 2 T cell receptor beta chains below, sequenced in a study of early T cells in non-severe SARS-CoV-2 infection (dated by TCRdb to about 2021). Libraries came from 5' RACE. The instrument was a NextSeq 500. TCRdb trimmed public reads at Q25 via fastp, called clones via MiXCR and kept in-frame beta chains. Entries that share a CDR3 protein sequence are merged under the most common genes and DNA. The sample table contains about 58,000 distinct CDR3 sequences; only one count was recorded for about 13% of them. In total, the top ten clones hold about 9.7% of the sample. Material for sequencing was whole blood. Receptors originate from an adult who was a healthcare worker with PCR-confirmed SARS-CoV-2 infection or an uninfected control (not recorded which).

This clonotype was detected a few times. The chain is built from TRBV9 and TRBJ2-3; 7 bases align to TRBD2. The V gene's germline CDR1 is SGDLS and CDR2 YYNGEE. The junction had 4 bases not matched to a gene; V was cut back by 4 bases and J by 2 bases. This CDR3 is 14 amino acids long. This chain's CDR3 is CASSRDYLTDTQYF. For the CDR3, the DNA is TGTGCCAGCAGCCGGGACTATCTCACAGATACGCAGTATTTT.

Of note for this clonotype: A much larger clone sits a single nucleotide away, making a read error possible. The CDR3, as DNA: TGTGCCAGCAGCCAAAGACCTGGAGAGACCCAGTACTTC. Residues: CASSQRPGETQYF. The V and J genes are TRBV3-1 and TRBJ2-5, with D unresolved. Trimming stripped 2 bases from V and 4 bases from J, with 8 bases between. Germline CDR1 and CDR2: LGHDT and YNNKEL (reference sequence). The CDR3 is 13 amino acids.